This is a list of T cell receptor beta chains from one sample in a study of OX40 agonist ivuxolimab in advanced cancers. Clones were sequenced by immunoSEQ multiplex PCR, and TCRdb holds only the in-frame ones, with some missing. The data show about 82,000 clones, around 78% seen once. The specimen comprised CD4+ or CD8+ T cells sorted from blood, sampled in a trial of the OX40 agonist ivuxolimab. The receptors were gathered from an adult with an advanced solid tumor such as melanoma, head and neck, liver or kidney cancer. The CDR3 runs from the conserved cysteine through the conserved F or W. D genes are given only for firm matches. A row's size may be missing; if present it is once, few, many or a size class.

NA,TRBJ2-5,17,NA,TRBV18,CASSPPVLGGPQETQYF,TGTGCCAGCTCACCACCGGTTCTGGGGGGGCCGCAAGAGACCCAGTACTTC
NA,TRBJ2-7,13,NA,TRBV18,CASSPPGGYEQYF,TGTGCCAGCTCCCCCCCCGGAGGCTACGAGCAGTACTTC
NA,TRBJ1-5,15,TRBD1,TRBV18,CASSPFETGHQPQHF,TGTGCCAGCTCACCTTTCGAGACAGGGCACCAGCCCCAGCATTTT
NA,TRBJ1-2,13,NA,TRBV6-6,CASSATSNYGYTF,TGTGCCAGCAGTGCAACAAGCAACTATGGCTACACCTTC
NA,TRBJ1-2,13,NA,TRBV2,CASSETGSPAYTF,TGTGCCAGCAGTGAGACCGGGTCTCCTGCTTACACCTTC
NA,TRBJ1-2,14,NA,TRBV10-3,CAISVLGDNYGYTF,TGTGCCATCAGTGTTTTGGGGGACAACTATGGCTACACCTTC
NA,TRBJ2-5,14,NA,TRBV12-5,CASGQGQFQETQYF,TGTGCTAGTGGACAAGGACAGTTCCAAGAGACCCAGTACTTC
NA,TRBJ2-1,15,TRBD2,TRBV7-2,CASSFRGVPGNEQFF,TGTGCCAGCAGCTTCCGGGGGGTTCCAGGCAATGAGCAGTTCTTC
NA,TRBJ2-3,13,TRBD2,TRBV10-3,CAGSGDGADTQYF,TGTGCCGGGAGCGGGGACGGAGCAGATACGCAGTATTTT
NA,TRBJ2-2,16,NA,TRBV5-1,CASSVGTPFNTGELFF,TGCGCCAGCAGCGTCGGGACTCCCTTTAACACCGGGGAGCTGTTTTTT
NA,TRBJ2-7,11,NA,TRBV28,CASSEAYEQYF,TGTGCCAGCAGTGAGGCCTACGAGCAGTACTTC
NA,TRBJ1-5,14,NA,TRBV13,CASSLFGGNQPQHF,TGTGCCAGCAGCTTATTCGGGGGAAATCAGCCCCAGCATTTT
NA,TRBJ2-5,13,NA,TRBV5-6,CASSLDGEETQYF,TGTGCCAGCAGCTTGGATGGGGAAGAGACCCAGTACTTC
NA,TRBJ2-2,14,TRBD2,TRBV2,CASSTSGGAWQLFF,TGTGCCAGCAGTACCAGCGGGGGGGCCTGGCAGCTGTTTTTT
few,TRBJ1-6,13,NA,TRBV2,CASIPNNNSPLHF,TGTGCCAGCATACCGAACAATAATTCACCCCTCCACTTT
NA,TRBJ2-5,12,TRBD2,TRBV30,CAWGREGKTQYF,TGTGCCTGGGGACGGGAGGGAAAGACCCAGTACTTC
NA,TRBJ1-3,17,TRBD1,TRBV4-1,CASSQGIRQGSGNTIYF,TGCGCCAGCAGCCAAGGAATTAGACAGGGCTCTGGAAACACCATATATTTT
once,TRBJ2-7,13,NA,TRBV6-6,CASSETDFGEQYF,TGTGCCAGCAGTGAGACAGACTTTGGCGAGCAGTACTTC
once,TRBJ2-6,16,NA,TRBV5-8,CASSLYRISGANVLTF,TGTGCCAGCAGCTTGTACAGGATCTCTGGGGCCAACGTCCTGACTTTC
NA,TRBJ1-2,18,TRBD1,TRBV4-2,CASSPSTQGAFTNYGYTF,TGTGCCAGCAGCCCCTCCACCCAGGGGGCTTTCACTAACTATGGCTACACCTTC
NA,TRBJ1-5,13,NA,TRBV5-1,CASSSGQNQPQHF,TGCGCCAGCAGCTCAGGACAGAATCAGCCCCAGCATTTT
NA,TRBJ1-1,14,NA,TRBV5-4,CASSPPDRYTEAFF,TGTGCCAGCAGCCCCCCCGACAGGTACACTGAAGCTTTCTTT
NA,TRBJ1-1,14,NA,TRBV7-2,CASSLRFGNTEAFF,TGTGCCAGCAGCTTACGGTTTGGGAACACTGAAGCTTTCTTT
once,TRBJ2-5,16,TRBD1,TRBV7-3,CASSQLGSRGPETQYF,TGTGCCAGCAGCCAATTGGGGTCTAGGGGGCCAGAGACCCAGTACTTC
NA,TRBJ2-1,18,NA,TRBV5-5,CASSLVGGDWNSYNEQFF,TGTGCCAGCAGCTTGGTTGGCGGGGACTGGAACTCCTACAATGAGCAGTTCTTC
NA,TRBJ2-1,12,NA,TRBV7-2,CASSPQRNEQFF,TGTGCCAGCAGTCCCCAGAGGAATGAGCAGTTCTTC
NA,TRBJ2-5,16,TRBD1,TRBV4-3,CASSQGLGQGQETQYF,TGCGCCAGCAGCCAAGGGTTGGGACAGGGACAAGAGACCCAGTACTTC
once,TRBJ1-2,14,NA,TRBV7-2,CASSFDLANYGYTF,TGTGCCAGCAGCTTCGACCTAGCTAACTATGGCTACACCTTC
NA,TRBJ2-1,15,TRBD2,TRBV4-3,CASSRLAEPYNEQFF,TGCGCCAGCAGCAGACTAGCGGAACCCTACAATGAGCAGTTCTTC
NA,TRBJ1-1,14,NA,TRBV10-3,CAISESGGNTEAFF,TGTGCCATCAGTGAGTCAGGTGGAAACACTGAAGCTTTCTTT
NA,TRBJ1-5,13,TRBD1,TRBV18,CASSPDRDQPQHF,TGTGCCAGCTCACCGGACAGGGACCAGCCCCAGCATTTT
NA,TRBJ1-6,14,NA,TRBV6-6,CASSRDNYNSPLHF,TGTGCCAGCAGCAGGGACAATTATAATTCACCCCTCCACTTT
NA,TRBJ2-1,13,NA,TRBV18,CASSPSQNNEQFF,TGTGCCAGCTCACCGTCCCAGAACAATGAGCAGTTCTTC
NA,TRBJ2-1,16,TRBD2,TRBV7-3,CASSLTAGGPRNEQFF,TGTGCCAGCAGCTTAACAGCGGGGGGGCCCAGGAATGAGCAGTTCTTC
once,TRBJ2-2,15,NA,TRBV19,CASSMGQANTGELFF,TGTGCCAGTAGTATGGGGCAGGCGAACACCGGGGAGCTGTTTTTT
NA,TRBJ2-2,18,TRBD2,TRBV5-1,CASSRSERGGARTGELFF,TGCGCCAGCAGCCGTTCGGAGCGGGGGGGCGCGAGAACCGGGGAGCTGTTTTTT
NA,TRBJ2-7,15,NA,TRBV5-5,CASSLAWAQPGEQYF,TGTGCCAGCAGCTTGGCCTGGGCCCAACCCGGCGAGCAGTACTTC
NA,TRBJ1-3,15,NA,TRBV18,CASSPPSSSGNTIYF,TGTGCCAGCTCACCACCTTCTAGCTCTGGAAACACCATATATTTT
NA,TRBJ1-2,16,NA,TRBV5-8,CASSLSLGGGPDGYTF,TGTGCCAGCAGCTTGAGTTTGGGGGGCGGGCCGGATGGCTACACCTTC
NA,TRBJ2-3,12,NA,TRBV6-1,CASTRVADTQYF,TGTGCCAGCACTCGGGTCGCAGATACGCAGTATTTT
NA,TRBJ1-2,14,NA,TRBV5-1,CASSPQGFGYGYTF,TGCGCCAGCAGCCCCCAGGGGTTTGGATATGGCTACACCTTC
NA,TRBJ1-4,15,TRBD1,TRBV7-9,CASSLASGDRGKLFF,TGTGCCAGCAGCTTAGCATCCGGGGACAGGGGGAAACTGTTTTTT
NA,TRBJ2-7,11,NA,TRBV29-1,CSVEGAKRQYF,TGCAGCGTTGAAGGGGCTAAACGGCAGTACTTC
NA,TRBJ1-1,15,TRBD1,TRBV29-1,CSVVRAGGDRTEAFF,TGCAGCGTTGTTAGGGCAGGGGGCGACCGAACTGAAGCTTTCTTT
once,TRBJ2-3,15,NA,TRBV7-2,CASSPPRAQSDTQYF,TGTGCCAGCAGCCCCCCCAGGGCTCAATCAGATACGCAGTATTTT
NA,TRBJ2-2,15,NA,TRBV5-1,CASSQGRGRTGELFF,TGCGCCAGCAGCCAAGGCCGGGGTCGCACCGGGGAGCTGTTTTTT
NA,TRBJ2-5,14,NA,TRBV30,CAWSVLAGKETQYF,TGTGCCTGGAGTGTACTTGCGGGAAAAGAGACCCAGTACTTC
NA,TRBJ2-7,16,TRBD2,TRBV27,CASSSPLERGSYEQYF,TGTGCCAGCAGTTCCCCCCTAGAGCGGGGCTCCTACGAGCAGTACTTC
NA,TRBJ1-1,15,NA,TRBV18,CASSPQARVNTEAFF,TGTGCCAGCTCACCACAAGCGAGGGTTAACACTGAAGCTTTCTTT
NA,TRBJ2-3,16,NA,TRBV7-3,CASSLRGDSGTDTQYF,TGTGCCAGCAGCTTAAGAGGTGACAGTGGCACAGATACGCAGTATTTT
NA,TRBJ2-7,19,TRBD2,TRBV4-1,CASSQERLAGGRSSYEQYF,TGCGCCAGCAGCCAGGAGAGGCTAGCGGGGGGACGGAGCTCCTACGAGCAGTACTTC